Following are 17 T cell receptor beta chains from one sample sequenced in a study of T-cell reconstitution after alpha-beta-depleted transplantation in children. During its preparation, the TCRbeta library received unique molecular identifiers. TCRdb analysed the PCR reads with MiXCR anew, one entry per CDR3 protein. The sample holds some 300,000 distinct CDR3 sequences, around 10% seen once. Material: PBMCs, obtained before TCRalphabeta/CD19-depleted stem cell transplant. These receptors were taken from a boy in the first two years of life with acute myeloid leukemia, due to receive a stem cell transplant.

This clonotype was seen many times. This chain connects TRBV28 to TRBJ2-7; 8 nucleotides agree with TRBD1. The J segment lost 2 bases and the V segment lost 2 bases, leaving 11 bases of the junction unmatched. Germline loops: CDR1 MDHEN, CDR2 SYDVKM. The CDR3 covers 17 residues. CDR3 sequence: CASSLAGQVILTYEQYF. The DNA of the CDR3 is TGTGCCAGCAGTTTAGCGGGACAGGTTATCCTTACCTACGAGCAGTACTTC.

In this sample, this clonotype turned up many times. This chain connects TRBV28 to TRBJ2-7, with 11 bases lining up with TRBD2. Trimming cost V 2 bases and J 6 bases; bases outside gene matches: 6. Looked up from germline, CDR1 is MDHEN and CDR2 is SYDVKM. The CDR3 has 15 amino acids. The CDR3 loop is CASSLRTSGSPEQYF. DNA for the CDR3: TGTGCCAGCAGTTTACGGACTAGCGGGTCTCCCGAGCAGTACTTC.

This clonotype was detected many times. This chain links TRBV15 with TRBJ1-4, with D unclear. CDR1 and CDR2 from the germline V gene are LNHNV and YYDKDF (reference sequence). CDR3 length: 14 residues. V was trimmed by 1 base and J by 6 bases, leaving 9 bases between them. The CDR3 coding sequence is TGTGCCACCAGCAGAGCGGTTGAGGATGAAAAACTGTTTTTT. Its protein product is CATSRAVEDEKLFF.

The sample holds a few counts of this clonotype. The chain uses TRBV18 and TRBJ2-5, with 7 bases aligning to TRBD1. Losses at the gene ends were 4 bases for V and 2 bases for J; bases not matched to a gene: 7. The V gene's germline CDR1 is KGHSH and CDR2 LQKENI. The CDR3 loop spans 15 amino acids. Here the CDR3 reads CASSRRTGQQETQYF. CDR3 DNA: TGTGCCAGCTCACGACGAACGGGACAGCAAGAGACCCAGTACTTC.

As to this clonotype: A much larger clone is a single base away; this may be a read error. The chain couples TRBV7-9 to TRBJ2-2; D is possibly TRBD2 (5 bases). V gave up 5 bases and J gave up 4 bases, with 11 bases separating them. The CDR3 covers 14 residues. Looked up from germline, CDR1 is SEHNR and CDR2 is FQNEAQ (reference sequence). The CDR3 reads CASSTTRSTGELFF. The CDR3 DNA is TGTGCCAGCAGCACCACTAGAAGCACCGGGGAGCTGTTTTTT.

The chain is built from TRBV28 and TRBJ1-2, with 9 nucleotides matching TRBD1. The CDR3 totals 14 residues. V was pared by 10 bases and J by 7 bases, with 13 bases of the junction left unmatched. Germline loops: CDR1 MDHEN, CDR2 SYDVKM. Here the CDR3 DNA reads TGTGCCACCCCGGGACAGGGTCTTTCGCCTGGCTACACCTTC. It encodes CATPGQGLSPGYTF.

This clonotype was seen many times. V is TRBV4-3 and J is TRBJ2-1, with D maybe TRBD2 (5 bases). The V and J ends lost 0 bases and 0 bases respectively, with 12 bases between them. The germline V gene has CDR1 LGHNA and CDR2 YSLEER. The CDR3 is made up of 17 amino acids. Here the CDR3 DNA reads TGCGCCAGCAGCCAAGATGGGAGTGGGAGCTCCTACAATGAGCAGTTCTTC. Its protein product is CASSQDGSGSSYNEQFF.

Many counts were recorded for this clonotype. The J gene is TRBJ2-2, the V gene TRBV7-9; 8 bases are a match to TRBD1. The CDR3 is 16 amino acids. Looked up from germline, CDR1 is SEHNR and CDR2 is FQNEAQ (reference sequence). The junction had 11 bases not matched to a gene; V was cut back by 5 bases and J by 6 bases. In nucleotides, the CDR3 is TGTGCCAGCAGCCAACACTGGACAGGGCCCGCCGGGGAGCTGTTTTTT. Translating it yields CASSQHWTGPAGELFF. Full variable domain (outside the CDR3, taken from reference TRBV7-9 and TRBJ2-2): DTGVSQNPRHKITKRGQNVTFRCDPISEHNRLYWYRQTLGQGPEFLTYFQNEAQLEKSRLLSDRFSAERPKGSFSTLEIQRTEQGDSAMYLCASSQHWTGPAGELFFGEGSRLTVL.

This clonotype was seen repeatedly, ten times or more. At one end, the junction sequence differs from germline, possibly due to a read error. This chain joins TRBV6-5 and TRBJ2-7; tentatively, D is TRBD2 (6 bases). The CDR3 has 14 amino acids. Germline assignment: CDR1 MNHEY and CDR2 SVGAGI. The CDR3 coding sequence is TGTGCCAGCAGTTCTCCATCCCTCCGGGGGACCAGGGTCTTC. Protein sequence: CASSSPSLRGTRVF.

This clonotype was observed many times. J is TRBJ2-3 and V is TRBV11-2, with 10 nucleotides matching TRBD1. There are 15 residues in the CDR3. J gave up 3 bases and V 3 bases, and 3 bases lay outside the gene matches. Germline V gene data show CDR1 as SGHAT and CDR2 as FQNNGV. DNA of the CDR3: TGTGCCAGCAGCTTTGTGGGACAGGGGACAGATACGCAGTATTTT. It encodes CASSFVGQGTDTQYF.

This clonotype appeared many times. The rearrangement links TRBV20-1 to TRBJ2-1, with 15 bases fitting TRBD2. Germline V gene data show CDR1 as DFQATT and CDR2 as SNEGSKA (reference sequence). V shed 5 bases, J shed 7 bases, and the junction held 3 bases outside the gene matches. CDR3 length equals 14 residues. CDR3 nucleotide sequence: TGCAGTGCTGGACTAGCGGGAGGGCCAAATGAGCAGTTCTTC. It translates to CSAGLAGGPNEQFF.

Ten or more counts support this clonotype. The rearrangement joins TRBV28 to TRBJ2-2, with 8 bases identical to TRBD2. The CDR3 is 14 residues long. Germline V gene data show CDR1 as MDHEN and CDR2 as SYDVKM. As DNA, the CDR3 is TGTGCAGCCCGGAGCGGGAGGAACACCGGGGAGCTGTTTTTT. This translates into CAARSGRNTGELFF.

The chain recombines TRBV28 with TRBJ2-7; maybe TRBD2 (6 bases). V was cut by 7 bases and J by 2 bases, with 12 bases left in between. This CDR3 spans 13 amino acids. Germline CDR1 and CDR2: MDHEN and SYDVKM. In DNA form, the CDR3 reads TGTGCCAGCACTCCGGGAGTCACCTACGAGCAGTACTTC. It translates to CASTPGVTYEQYF.

This clonotype was picked up many times. This chain links TRBV19 with TRBJ1-1; 7 nucleotides agree with TRBD1. V shed 5 bases and J 3 bases; nucleotides not matched to a gene: 3. Looked up from germline, CDR1 is LNHDA and CDR2 is SQIVND (reference sequence). The CDR3 loop spans 13 amino acids. In DNA form, the CDR3 reads TGTGCCAGTAGTGACGACAGGGACACTGAAGCTTTCTTT. Translated, it gives CASSDDRDTEAFF.

CDR3 loop: CATSREDSGMGDEQYF. CDR3 nucleotides: TGTGCCACCAGCAGGGAGGATTCTGGTATGGGGGACGAGCAGTACTTC. V and J are TRBV15 and TRBJ2-7, with D possibly called TRBD1 or TRBD2 (5 bases each). The CDR3 has 16 residues. The V gene's germline CDR1 is LNHNV and CDR2 YYDKDF (reference sequence). Trimming left V 3 bases short and J 5 bases short, with 20 bases between.

This clonotype was detected ten times or more. The chain combines TRBV5-1 with TRBJ1-2, with D possibly matching TRBD1 (5 bases). Per the germline V gene, CDR1 is SGHRS and CDR2 is YFSETQ. Trimming pared 7 bases from V and 8 bases from J, leaving 18 bases between. CDR3 length equals 13 residues. Here the CDR3 DNA reads TGCGCCAGCGATTCCGGGACCTTCGACGGCTACACCTTC. This codes for CASDSGTFDGYTF.

This clonotype was seen ten or more times. V and J are TRBV29-1 and TRBJ2-2, with 10 bases that match TRBD1. This CDR3 is built from 14 residues. J gave up 5 bases and V 4 bases, and 4 bases lay outside the gene matches. Germline lookup yields CDR1 SQVTM and CDR2 ANQGSEA. CDR3 sequence: CSVGTGGSTGELFF. The CDR3 region has the DNA TGCAGCGTTGGGACAGGGGGTTCGACCGGGGAGCTGTTTTTT.